This T cell receptor (beta chain) was sequenced in a study of blood T cell repertoires in COVID-19. Overall study: T cells, B-cell-depleted T cells, or PBMCs provided the cDNA or gDNA that served as material.

The data were produced by immunoSEQ multiplex PCR, yet TCRdb's version contains in-frame clones alone and is incomplete. Of 200,000 to 250,000 clones in the sample, 82% are singletons; the top ten hold about 4.8%. The CDR3 contains 17 residues. Per the germline V gene, CDR1 is SEHNR and CDR2 is FQNEAQ (reference sequence). The V and J ends lost 2 bases and 3 bases, in that order; junction bases with no gene match: 5. What was sequenced was peripheral blood. The chain employs TRBV7-9 and TRBJ2-5; TRBD2 matches 14 bases. This receptor was identified in a woman between 70 and 85 years old with acute or convalescent COVID-19. CDR3 amino acids: CASSLLVTSGGEETQYF. CDR3 bases: TGTGCCAGCAGCTTACTGGTGACTAGCGGGGGGGAAGAGACCCAGTACTTC.